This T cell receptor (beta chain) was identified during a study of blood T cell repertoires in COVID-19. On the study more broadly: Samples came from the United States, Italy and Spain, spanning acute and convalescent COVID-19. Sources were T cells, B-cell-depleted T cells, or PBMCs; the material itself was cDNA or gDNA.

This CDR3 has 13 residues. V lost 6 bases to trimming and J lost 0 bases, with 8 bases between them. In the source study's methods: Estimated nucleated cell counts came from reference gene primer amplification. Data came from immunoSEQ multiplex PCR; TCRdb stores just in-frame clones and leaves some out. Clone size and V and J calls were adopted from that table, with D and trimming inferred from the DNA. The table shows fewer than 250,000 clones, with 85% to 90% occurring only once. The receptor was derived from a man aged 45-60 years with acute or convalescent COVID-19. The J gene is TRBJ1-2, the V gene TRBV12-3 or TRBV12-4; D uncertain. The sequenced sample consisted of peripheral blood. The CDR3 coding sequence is TGTGCCAGCAGGATGGGAGCTAACTATGGCTACACCTTC. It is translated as CASRMGANYGYTF.